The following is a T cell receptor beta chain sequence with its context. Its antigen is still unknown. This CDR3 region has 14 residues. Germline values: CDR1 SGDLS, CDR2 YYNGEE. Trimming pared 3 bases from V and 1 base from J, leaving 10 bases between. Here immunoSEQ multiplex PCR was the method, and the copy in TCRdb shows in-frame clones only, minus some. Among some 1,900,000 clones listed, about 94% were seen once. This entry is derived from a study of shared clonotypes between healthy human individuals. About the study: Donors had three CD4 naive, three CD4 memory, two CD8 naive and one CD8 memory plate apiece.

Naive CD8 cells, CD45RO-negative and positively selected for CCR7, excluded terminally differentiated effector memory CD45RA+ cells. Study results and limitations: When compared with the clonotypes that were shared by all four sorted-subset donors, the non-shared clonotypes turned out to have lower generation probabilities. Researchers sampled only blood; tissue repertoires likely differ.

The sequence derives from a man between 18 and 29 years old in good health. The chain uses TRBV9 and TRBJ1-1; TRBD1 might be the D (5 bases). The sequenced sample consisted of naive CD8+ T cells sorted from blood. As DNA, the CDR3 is TGTGCCAGCAGCGCAACGGGGGAGAACACTGAAGCTTTCTTT. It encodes CASSATGENTEAFF.